The 32 T cell receptor beta chains given below trace back to one sample, sequenced in a study of tumor-infiltrating lymphocytes in primary liver carcinoma. Co-extraction of RNA and DNA was performed on about 19-30 mg of unsorted bulk tissue. TCR beta cDNA was prepared out of roughly 500 ng total RNA by means of a constant-region primer. Three rounds of nested multiplex PCR with slightly modified ARM-PCR produced TCR beta libraries. Use of TRBV1-TRBV30 forward primers with a C-beta reverse primer characterized the first two PCR rounds, which lasted about 11 cycles each. TCRdb itself ran the multiplex PCR reads through MiXCR, one entry per CDR3 protein. Among approximately 45,000 distinct CDR3 sequences, 73% were seen once, and the ten largest hold 15% to 20%. The sample comprised liver tumor tissue from sampling region 2. Subset: tumor region T2, inferior pole. These receptors originate from a man between 40 and 49 years old with primary liver carcinoma and hepatitis B virus infection.

This clonotype was recorded only once. The CDR3 carries no conserved terminal phenylalanine or tryptophan, so it likely arises from a read error. This chain joins TRBV4-2 and TRBJ2-7; tentative D call: TRBD2 (5 bases). Germline V gene sequence: CDR1 LGHNA, CDR2 YNFKEQ. The CDR3 contains 15 residues. Here the CDR3 reads CASSQDKESGYEQYH. CDR3 sequence (DNA): TGCGCCAGCAGCCAAGATAAGGAGAGCGGCTACGAGCAGTACCAC.

CDR3 amino acids: CSARGHGSGNTIYF. CDR3 DNA sequence: TGCAGTGCTAGAGGACACGGGTCTGGAAACACCATATATTTT. This rearrangement joins TRBV20-1 to TRBJ1-3; D not certain. Per the germline V gene, CDR1 is DFQATT and CDR2 is SNEGSKA (reference sequence). V was clipped by 1 base and J by 1 base, with 8 bases between them. This CDR3 comprises 14 residues.

For this clonotype: As the CDR3 is not closed by the conserved phenylalanine or tryptophan, this likely results from a read error. V usage is TRBV5-1 and J usage is TRBJ2-7; D is unresolved. Germline loops: CDR1 SGHRS, CDR2 YFSETQ. This CDR3 is built from 14 residues. The CDR3 loop reads CASSLDTLSYDQYI. CDR3 nucleotide sequence: TGCGCCAGCAGCTTGGATACCCTCTCCTACGATCAGTACATC.

This sequence joins TRBV6-1 and TRBJ1-2, with D uncertain. Germline-derived CDR1 and CDR2 are MNHNS and SASEGT. The CDR3 runs to 13 residues. V was trimmed by 8 bases and J by 2 bases, leaving 12 bases between them. CDR3 sequence reads: CASDEIPNYGYTF. The CDR3 DNA reads as TGTGCCAGCGATGAAATTCCAAACTATGGCTACACCTTC.

Points on this clonotype: A junction end diverges from the germline sequence, so it may reflect a read error. This sequence joins TRBV4-1 and TRBJ1-3, with D possibly being TRBD1 (5 bases). In germline, CDR1 is MGHRA, CDR2 YSYEKL. This CDR3 spans 15 amino acids. CDR3 DNA sequence: TGCGCCAGCGGCCAAGAACCGGACACAGTTCGGCCCATACATTTT. It translates to CASGQEPDTVRPIHF.

This clonotype was observed a handful of times. At one of its ends the junction is not consistent with the germline gene, which may arise from a read error. The J gene is TRBJ2-3, the V gene TRBV4-1; D call uncertain. Germline V gives CDR1 MGHRA, CDR2 YSYEKL. This CDR3 spans 15 amino acids. Written as DNA, the CDR3 is TGCGCCAGTAGCCAAGGTCCGAGTGGAAGGGATACGCAGTATTTT. Its translation: CASSQGPSGRDTQYF.

The chain employs TRBV29-1 and TRBJ2-7; D may be TRBD1 (6 bases). There are 12 residues in the CDR3. Germline values: CDR1 SQVTM, CDR2 ANQGSEA. V was shortened by 8 bases and J by 9 bases, with 20 bases between the two germline ends. The CDR3: CSLSEQGEVQYF. CDR3 DNA: TGCAGCCTTTCGGAACAGGGAGAAGTGCAGTACTTC.

The rearrangement joins TRBV11-2 to TRBJ1-2; D gene uncertain. The CDR3 runs to 13 residues. The germline CDR1 and CDR2 sequences are SGHAT and FQNNGV. Trimming pared 6 bases from V and 8 bases from J, leaving 16 bases between. The CDR3 is CASSSNHGEGYTF. CDR3 sequence (DNA): TGTGCCAGCAGTTCTAACCATGGGGAAGGCTACACCTTC.

To note about this clonotype: The final CDR3 position lacks the conserved phenylalanine or tryptophan, pointing to a likely read error. The chain has TRBV6-1 and TRBJ2-1; TRBD2 aligns across 9 bases. The trim removed 9 bases at V and 5 bases at J, leaving 14 bases unmatched. From germline, CDR1 is MNHNS and CDR2 SASEGT. CDR3 length equals 16 residues. CDR3 sequence: CARTNIAGETHNEQFL. The CDR3 DNA sequence: TGTGCCAGGACGAATATAGCGGGAGAAACCCACAATGAGCAGTTCTTA.

This chain joins TRBV4-3 and TRBJ2-3, with D maybe TRBD2 (5 bases). Germline CDR1 is LGHNA and CDR2 is YSLEER. The CDR3 loop spans 15 amino acids. V shed 0 bases and J shed 5 bases, with 12 bases lying between them. For the CDR3, the DNA is TGCGCCAGCAGCCAAGAAGTCCGGGAAAGAGATACGCAGTATTTT. As protein: CASSQEVRERDTQYF.

The chain is built from TRBV7-3 and TRBJ2-4; D might be TRBD2 (6 bases). Trimming took off 3 bases at V and 10 bases at J, with 13 bases between the two ends. Germline V gives CDR1 SGHTA, CDR2 FQGTGA. CDR3 length: 13 residues. In nucleotides, the CDR3 is TGTGCCAGCAGCTTGGAGGGGACCAATATTCAGTACTTC. Translation: CASSLEGTNIQYF.

Notes on this clonotype: Likely a read error: the CDR3 ends without its conserved phenylalanine or tryptophan. The chain employs TRBV4-3 and TRBJ2-7, with 7 nucleotides matching TRBD2. The germline V gene encodes CDR1 LGHNA and CDR2 YSLEER. The length of the CDR3 is 15 residues. CDR3 in DNA: TGTGCCAACAGCCAAGATCGGGCTAGCGGCTACGAGCAGTACATC. Its translation: CANSQDRASGYEQYI.

With regard to this clonotype: Lacking the conserved final phenylalanine or tryptophan, this CDR3 likely reflects a read error. The CDR3 nucleotides are TGTGCCAGCAGCTACCGAGTGGGCAATGAGCAGTTCTTA. Translated, it gives CASSYRVGNEQFL. This chain connects TRBV5-5 to TRBJ2-1; D call uncertain. Germline assignment: CDR1 SGHKS and CDR2 YYEKEE (reference sequence). This CDR3 is 13 amino acids long. The germline V and J ends were trimmed by 3 bases and 6 bases, with 10 bases remaining between them.

Comment on this clonotype: A much larger clone sits a single nucleotide away, making a read error possible. This chain connects TRBV7-6 to TRBJ2-3, with TRBD1 matching 9 bases. Germline-derived CDR1 and CDR2 are SGHVS and FNYEAQ. CDR3 size: 16 residues. The CDR3 nucleotides are TGTACCAGCAGCTTAGGGGGGACAGGGCCGCAAGATACGCAGTATTTT. Its translation: CTSSLGGTGPQDTQYF.

Comment on this clonotype: Its ends do not fully match the called genes, so a read error is possible. The chain couples TRBV28 to TRBJ1-5; perhaps TRBD1 as D (5 bases). CDR3 length: 14 amino acids. Per germline, CDR1 MDHEN and CDR2 SYDVKM. CDR3: CASSLTRGTQPQHF. CDR3 in DNA: TGTGCCAGCAGTCTGACAAGGGGAACGCAGCCACAGCATTTT.

About this clonotype itself: An end of the junction differs from the germline gene, which may be a read error. This chain joins TRBV11-2 and TRBJ2-3; 7 nucleotides align to TRBD2. This CDR3 contains 17 residues. Germline CDR1 and CDR2: SGHAT and FQNNGV. The CDR3 loop is CANSLDPGDTSADTQYF. The DNA of the CDR3 is TGTGCCAACAGCTTAGATCCGGGGGATACTAGCGCAGATACGCAGTATTTT.

Of note for this clonotype: An end of the junction differs from the germline gene, which may be a read error. The chain carries TRBV6-6 and TRBJ1-5, with 8 bases lining up with TRBD1. The CDR3 contains 17 residues. Germline values: CDR1 MNHNY, CDR2 SVGAGI (reference sequence). CDR3: CASSCVQGADSNRPHHF. In DNA form, the CDR3 reads TGTGCCAGCAGTTGTGTTCAGGGGGCGGATAGCAATCGGCCCCATCATTTT.

This clonotype was seen at least ten times. The rearrangement links TRBV28 to TRBJ2-7; D may correspond to TRBD1 or TRBD2 (5 bases each). The V gene lost 7 bases and the J gene lost 2 bases, with 18 bases spanning the gap. Per the germline V gene, CDR1 is MDHEN and CDR2 is SYDVKM. CDR3 length: 15 residues. The CDR3 is CASTPPGRSPYEQYF. The CDR3, as DNA: TGTGCCAGCACGCCGCCGGGACGTTCTCCCTACGAGCAGTACTTC.

Turning to this clonotype: As the CDR3 is not closed by the conserved phenylalanine or tryptophan, this likely results from a read error. DNA for the CDR3: TGTGCCAGCAGCCAGACAGACATTGAAGCTTTCTCT. Encoded protein: CASSQTDIEAFS. The chain couples TRBV6-6 to TRBJ1-1, with D possibly being TRBD1 (5 bases). The CDR3 is 12 amino acids. Per the germline V gene, CDR1 is MNHNY and CDR2 is SVGAGI (reference sequence). Trimming took off 6 bases at V and 7 bases at J, with 12 bases between the two ends.

J is TRBJ2-5 and V is TRBV11-2; tentative D call: TRBD2 (6 bases). The CDR3 is 15 amino acids. From germline, CDR1 is SGHAT and CDR2 FQNNGV. CDR3 DNA: TGTCTCAGCAGCTTAACCCCCCATGACGGGGGGACCCAGTACTTC. It translates to CLSSLTPHDGGTQYF.

The chain employs TRBV6-2 or TRBV6-3 and TRBJ1-1; unclear D gene. V gave up 5 bases and J gave up 0 bases, with 22 bases separating them. Germline V lookup: CDR1 MNHEY, CDR2 SVGEGT. The CDR3 runs to 18 residues. In DNA form, the CDR3 reads TGTGCCAGCAGTCCCAGGATGCTATTTACCGAAATGAACACTGAAGCTTTCTTT. As protein: CASSPRMLFTEMNTEAFF.

V is TRBV4-2 and J is TRBJ2-7; no firm D call. The CDR3 covers 15 residues. Germline CDR1 LGHNA, CDR2 YNFKEQ. CDR3 DNA sequence: TGTACCAGCAGCCAAACATGGCGCGGATCCTACGAGCAGTACGTC. Amino acids: CTSSQTWRGSYEQYV.

Points on this clonotype: It is likely a read error, because the conserved phenylalanine at the end of the CDR3 is missing. This chain uses TRBV14 with TRBJ2-7; D possibly corresponds to TRBD1 (5 bases). V was trimmed by 6 bases and J by 4 bases, leaving 13 bases between them. The CDR3 consists of 13 residues. Germline values: CDR1 SGHDN, CDR2 FVKESK. The CDR3 loop reads CASSQVDSYEQYL. CDR3 DNA sequence: TGTGCCAGCAGTCAGGTCGACAGTTACGAGCAGTACTTA.

This clonotype was recorded at least ten times. The chain has TRBV5-1 and TRBJ2-7; TRBD2 agrees at 7 bases. Germline values: CDR1 SGHRS, CDR2 YFSETQ. V shed 0 bases, J shed 5 bases, and the junction held 5 bases outside the gene matches. The CDR3 consists of 14 residues. DNA of the CDR3: TGCGCCAGCAGCTTGGGGGGCGGGAGCCACGAGCAGTACTTC. It is translated as CASSLGGGSHEQYF.

Turning to this clonotype: One end of the junction is discordant with germline, which a read error may explain. The rearrangement uses TRBV11-2 and TRBJ2-1, with TRBD2 matching 9 bases. The germline CDR1 and CDR2 sequences are SGHAT and FQNNGV. The CDR3 has 14 amino acids. CDR3 sequence: CASNTSGFYNKQFF. For the CDR3, the DNA is TGCGCCAGCAATACTAGCGGGTTCTACAATAAGCAGTTCTTC.

On this clonotype: A read error is likely, as this CDR3 ends without the conserved phenylalanine or tryptophan. V and J are TRBV12-3 or TRBV12-4 and TRBJ2-5; the match to TRBD2 covers 7 bases. V lost 8 bases and J lost 3; bases outside the gene matches: 9. CDR3 size: 14 residues. Written as DNA, the CDR3 is TGTGCCAGCGGCGGCGGACGGGGGGAAGAGACCCAGTACTCC. Its translation is CASGGGRGEETQYS.

As to this clonotype: The junction shows a germline mismatch at one end, possibly a read error. The genes are TRBV6-6 and TRBJ1-6; D is perhaps TRBD1 (6 bases). The length of the CDR3 is 13 residues. Germline-derived CDR1 and CDR2 are MNHNY and SVGAGI (reference sequence). The CDR3 sequence is CVSSSTGTSHLHF. CDR3 nucleotides: TGTGTCAGCAGTTCAACAGGGACTTCACACCTCCACTTT.

This clonotype was seen a handful of times. The germline gene is not matched at one end of the junction; a read error may be the cause. The chain joins TRBV11-3 to TRBJ2-1; no definite D call. Looked up from germline, CDR1 is SGHNT and CDR2 is YENEEA. The CDR3 runs 14 residues. As DNA, the CDR3 is TGTGCCAGCAGCTTGGGCGTCTCGAACAATGTGCAGGTCTTC. Its protein is CASSLGVSNNVQVF.

The V gene is TRBV30, the J gene TRBJ2-3; tentative D call: TRBD2 (6 bases). With 8 bases removed from V and 1 base from J, the gap between germline ends came to 16 bases. CDR3 length equals 14 residues. From germline, CDR1 is GTSNPN and CDR2 SVGIG (reference sequence). DNA of the CDR3: TGTGCCAGGACTCGGGAGAGGGGCACAGATACGCAGTATTTT. Translation gives CARTRERGTDTQYF.

This clonotype was picked up a small number of times. The germline gene is not matched at one end of the junction; a read error may be the cause. This chain uses TRBV4-1 with TRBJ1-1; 7 bases fit TRBD1. The CDR3 is made up of 15 amino acids. The germline V gene encodes CDR1 MGHRA and CDR2 YSYEKL. CDR3 amino acids: CASSQSEGANTEALF. The DNA for the CDR3 is TGCGCCAGCAGCCAATCTGAGGGGGCGAACACTGAAGCTCTCTTT.

This clonotype showed up many times. The chain joins TRBV7-3 to TRBJ2-1; 7 bases line up with TRBD2. The CDR3 length is 14 residues. Germline CDR1 is SGHTA and CDR2 is FQGTGA. Losses at the gene ends were 5 bases for V and 10 bases for J; bases not matched to a gene: 11. CDR3 nucleotide sequence: TGTGCCAGCAGCCTAGGGCGGGGGAAGGGCGAGCAGTTCTTC. It translates to CASSLGRGKGEQFF.

In the case of this clonotype: Relative to the germline gene, one junction end is altered; a read error may explain this. The V and J genes are TRBV28 and TRBJ2-2, with 14 bases identical to TRBD2. Looked up from germline, CDR1 is MDHEN and CDR2 is SYDVKM. The CDR3 runs to 17 residues. The chain's CDR3 is CANSSGLAGGNTGELFF. The CDR3 DNA sequence: TGTGCCAACAGTTCCGGACTAGCGGGAGGTAACACGGGGGAGCTGTTTTTT.